These T cell receptor beta chains were read from a single sample in a study of T cell responses to AZD1222 COVID-19 vaccine. Profiling relied on immunoSEQ multiplex PCR, and the TCRdb table lists in-frame clones only, not all of them. The table includes 100,000 to 150,000 clones, 88% detected once. Sample: peripheral blood, taken on day 0 of AZD1222 vaccination. The receptors originated from an adult in good health. The CDR3 runs from the conserved cysteine through the conserved F or W. The D gene is left open where the match is weak. For some rows the clone size is stated as once, few or many, or as a class when expanded; others skip it.

cdr3_aa: CASSLPSAVDEQYF
cdr3_nt: TGCGCCAGCAGCTTGCCCAGTGCCGTGGACGAGCAGTACTTC
d_call: NA
v_call: TRBV5-1
j_call: TRBJ2-7
clone_size: NA

cdr3_aa: CASSLEQDSQETQYF
cdr3_nt: TGTGCCAGCAGCTTGGAACAGGACAGCCAAGAGACCCAGTACTTC
d_call: NA
v_call: TRBV5-4
j_call: TRBJ2-5
clone_size: NA

cdr3_aa: CASSQPTGGGGQPQHF
cdr3_nt: TGTGCCAGTAGTCAACCAACAGGGGGCGGAGGTCAGCCCCAGCATTTT
d_call: TRBD1
v_call: TRBV19
j_call: TRBJ1-5
clone_size: NA

cdr3_aa: CASSLEGVEAFF
cdr3_nt: TGTGCCAGCAGCCTAGAGGGGGTTGAAGCTTTCTTT
d_call: NA
v_call: TRBV7-9
j_call: TRBJ1-1
clone_size: NA

cdr3_aa: CASSLKSNEKLFF
cdr3_nt: TGTGCCAGCAGCTTAAAAAGTAATGAAAAACTGTTTTTT
d_call: NA
v_call: TRBV11-3
j_call: TRBJ1-4
clone_size: NA

cdr3_aa: CASSYPRDRGLDGYTF
cdr3_nt: TGTGCCAGCAGTTACCCCAGGGACAGGGGGCTAGATGGCTACACCTTC
d_call: TRBD1
v_call: TRBV6-6
j_call: TRBJ1-2
clone_size: NA

cdr3_aa: CASSQTRDSYGYTF
cdr3_nt: TGCGCCAGCAGCCAAACCCGGGACAGCTATGGCTACACCTTC
d_call: TRBD1
v_call: TRBV4-1
j_call: TRBJ1-2
clone_size: NA

cdr3_aa: CSVEDPWGYTF
cdr3_nt: TGCAGCGTTGAAGATCCATGGGGCTACACCTTC
d_call: NA
v_call: TRBV29-1
j_call: TRBJ1-2
clone_size: NA

cdr3_aa: CAFATGVTETQYF
cdr3_nt: TGTGCCTTCGCGACAGGGGTTACAGAGACCCAGTACTTC
d_call: TRBD1
v_call: TRBV5-4
j_call: TRBJ2-5
clone_size: NA

cdr3_aa: CASSLAGGAGGNEKLFF
cdr3_nt: TGTGCCAGCAGCTTGGCAGGAGGGGCCGGGGGTAATGAAAAACTGTTTTTT
d_call: NA
v_call: TRBV5-5
j_call: TRBJ1-4
clone_size: few

cdr3_aa: CATSDFEAGVGTDTQYF
cdr3_nt: TGTGCCACCAGTGATTTTGAGGCGGGGGTTGGCACAGATACGCAGTATTTT
d_call: TRBD2
v_call: TRBV24-1
j_call: TRBJ2-3
clone_size: NA

cdr3_aa: CASSQTRGTGELFF
cdr3_nt: TGTGCCAGCAGCCAAACCAGGGGGACCGGGGAGCTGTTTTTT
d_call: TRBD1
v_call: TRBV5-5
j_call: TRBJ2-2
clone_size: NA

cdr3_aa: CASSETGTSGNTIYF
cdr3_nt: TGTGCCAGCAGTGAGACTGGGACCTCTGGAAACACCATATATTTT
d_call: NA
v_call: TRBV25-1
j_call: TRBJ1-3
clone_size: NA

cdr3_aa: CASSRNYEQYF
cdr3_nt: TGTGCCAGCAGCCGAAACTACGAGCAGTACTTC
d_call: NA
v_call: TRBV12-3/TRBV12-4
j_call: TRBJ2-7
clone_size: NA

cdr3_aa: CASSPGLQGKETQYF
cdr3_nt: TGTGCCAGCAGCCCAGGCTTGCAGGGTAAAGAGACCCAGTACTTC
d_call: NA
v_call: TRBV7-8
j_call: TRBJ2-5
clone_size: NA

cdr3_aa: CASSEGLAGITDTQYF
cdr3_nt: TGCGCCAGCAGTGAAGGACTAGCGGGGATCACAGATACGCAGTATTTT
d_call: TRBD2
v_call: TRBV10-1
j_call: TRBJ2-3
clone_size: few

cdr3_aa: CASSSRPNQPQHF
cdr3_nt: TGTGCCAGCAGCTCACGCCCGAATCAGCCCCAGCATTTT
d_call: NA
v_call: TRBV5-4
j_call: TRBJ1-5
clone_size: NA

cdr3_aa: CASSLVQGSYEQYF
cdr3_nt: TGCGCCAGCAGCTTGGTCCAGGGTTCCTACGAGCAGTACTTC
d_call: NA
v_call: TRBV5-1
j_call: TRBJ2-7
clone_size: NA

cdr3_aa: CASRSTGVYGYTF
cdr3_nt: TGTGCCAGCAGATCAACAGGAGTCTATGGCTACACCTTC
d_call: NA
v_call: TRBV28
j_call: TRBJ1-2
clone_size: NA

cdr3_aa: CASSPRTSGIGEQYF
cdr3_nt: TGTGCCAGCAGCCCAAGGACTAGCGGGATTGGCGAGCAGTACTTC
d_call: TRBD2
v_call: TRBV5-4
j_call: TRBJ2-7
clone_size: NA

cdr3_aa: CASSFVTMNTEAFF
cdr3_nt: TGTGCCAGTAGTTTCGTCACAATGAACACTGAAGCTTTCTTT
d_call: NA
v_call: TRBV19
j_call: TRBJ1-1
clone_size: few

cdr3_aa: CASSLGQGNSVGLFF
cdr3_nt: TGCGCCAGCAGCTTGGGACAGGGTAACTCGGTCGGGCTGTTTTTT
d_call: TRBD1
v_call: TRBV5-1
j_call: TRBJ2-2
clone_size: NA

cdr3_aa: CASSQQGRGTDTQYF
cdr3_nt: TGTGCCAGCTCACAACAGGGAAGGGGCACAGATACGCAGTATTTT
d_call: NA
v_call: TRBV18
j_call: TRBJ2-3
clone_size: NA

cdr3_aa: CASTLQGAGEQFF
cdr3_nt: TGTGCCAGCACCTTACAGGGGGCGGGTGAGCAGTTCTTC
d_call: TRBD1
v_call: TRBV7-9
j_call: TRBJ2-1
clone_size: NA

cdr3_aa: CASSQREGRNEQFF
cdr3_nt: TGTGCCAGCAGTCAGCGGGAGGGCCGGAATGAGCAGTTCTTC
d_call: TRBD2
v_call: TRBV6-5
j_call: TRBJ2-1
clone_size: once

cdr3_aa: CASSPLSLADNEQFF
cdr3_nt: TGTGCCAGCAGCCCGCTGTCGCTAGCGGACAATGAGCAGTTCTTC
d_call: TRBD2
v_call: TRBV9
j_call: TRBJ2-1
clone_size: NA

cdr3_aa: CASSLEGAGNQPQHF
cdr3_nt: TGTGCCAGCAGCTTGGAGGGGGCGGGCAATCAGCCCCAGCATTTT
d_call: TRBD1
v_call: TRBV5-8
j_call: TRBJ1-5
clone_size: once

cdr3_aa: CASSLDGETQYF
cdr3_nt: TGCGCCAGCAGCTTGGATGGGGAGACCCAGTACTTC
d_call: NA
v_call: TRBV5-1
j_call: TRBJ2-5
clone_size: once

cdr3_aa: CASSLRGTGYNEQYF
cdr3_nt: TGTGCCAGCAGCTTGAGGGGGACAGGGTATAACGAGCAGTACTTC
d_call: TRBD1
v_call: TRBV5-6
j_call: TRBJ2-7
clone_size: NA

cdr3_aa: CASSEARVYGYTF
cdr3_nt: TGTGCCAGCAGTGAAGCACGCGTATATGGCTACACCTTC
d_call: NA
v_call: TRBV6-1
j_call: TRBJ1-2
clone_size: NA

cdr3_aa: CASTARGTQETQYF
cdr3_nt: TGTGCCAGCACCGCAAGGGGTACACAAGAGACCCAGTACTTC
d_call: NA
v_call: TRBV3-1/TRBV3-2
j_call: TRBJ2-5
clone_size: NA

cdr3_aa: CATSRSKEGPGTEAFF
cdr3_nt: TGTGCCACCAGCAGGTCCAAGGAGGGCCCGGGCACTGAAGCTTTCTTT
d_call: NA
v_call: TRBV15
j_call: TRBJ1-1
clone_size: NA

cdr3_aa: CASSDGAGDEKLFF
cdr3_nt: TGTGCCAGCAGCGACGGGGCGGGGGATGAAAAACTGTTTTTT
d_call: NA
v_call: TRBV6-5
j_call: TRBJ1-4
clone_size: few

cdr3_aa: CASSEQGLPSYEQYF
cdr3_nt: TGTGCCAGCAGTGAACAGGGACTACCATCCTACGAGCAGTACTTC
d_call: TRBD2
v_call: TRBV2
j_call: TRBJ2-7
clone_size: NA

cdr3_aa: CASSIVGRTDQPQHF
cdr3_nt: TGTGCCAGTAGTATAGTAGGACGGACTGATCAGCCCCAGCATTTT
d_call: NA
v_call: TRBV19
j_call: TRBJ1-5
clone_size: NA

cdr3_aa: CASSYSRGPTNEKLFF
cdr3_nt: TGTGCCAGCAGTTACTCGAGGGGGCCAACTAATGAAAAACTGTTTTTT
d_call: TRBD1
v_call: TRBV6-5
j_call: TRBJ1-4
clone_size: NA

cdr3_aa: CASSLGLDHEQYF
cdr3_nt: TGTGCCAGCAGCTTAGGGCTAGACCACGAGCAGTACTTC
d_call: NA
v_call: TRBV7-9
j_call: TRBJ2-7
clone_size: NA

cdr3_aa: CAWSPGVGPATEAFF
cdr3_nt: TGTGCCTGGAGTCCTGGAGTGGGTCCAGCCACTGAAGCTTTCTTT
d_call: NA
v_call: TRBV30
j_call: TRBJ1-1
clone_size: NA

cdr3_aa: CASSVDPAGNYEQYF
cdr3_nt: TGTGCCAGCAGCGTAGACCCGGCAGGGAACTACGAGCAGTACTTC
d_call: NA
v_call: TRBV9
j_call: TRBJ2-7
clone_size: NA

cdr3_aa: CASRSPGGLRDTQYF
cdr3_nt: TGTGCCAGTAGATCCCCGGGGGGGTTGCGAGATACGCAGTATTTT
d_call: TRBD2
v_call: TRBV19
j_call: TRBJ2-3
clone_size: NA

cdr3_aa: CASSFGGQGGTEAFF
cdr3_nt: TGTGCCAGCAGCTTTGGGGGACAGGGCGGGACTGAAGCTTTCTTT
d_call: TRBD1
v_call: TRBV7-9
j_call: TRBJ1-1
clone_size: NA